The clone carrying this T cell receptor beta chain showed up just a few times. Its antigen is not known. CDR1 MNHEY and CDR2 SMNVEV come from the germline V gene (reference sequence). The length of the CDR3 is 11 residues. V was shortened by 7 bases and J by 11 bases, with 14 bases between the two germline ends. The sample originates from a study of blood T cells in healthy people across ages. Next came a second PCR, run for about 6 to 11 cycles, which used a sample-barcoded 5' primer along with a J-beta primer mix. Using its own MiXCR run on the 5' RACE reads, TCRdb lists one record per CDR3 protein. The table records about 800,000 distinct CDR3 sequences, 25% of them present only once. Study-wide points: Unsorted PBMCs blocked a conclusive comparison of naive and antigen-experienced cells.

Healthy Caucasian individuals from Russia aged roughly 6 to 100 served as donors. This same sample was also part of a study on T cells of mothers and their children. That source adds: Compared with unrelated pairs, related mother-child pairs had slightly higher, non-significant overlap.

Sequences were obtained from blood. This receptor was obtained from a boy younger than 18 in good health. This chain links TRBV27 with TRBJ1-1, with D perhaps TRBD1 (5 bases). CDR3 nucleotide sequence: TGTGCCAGCATTTCCTGGGGCCAGGCTTTCTTT. This gives the protein CASISWGQAFF.